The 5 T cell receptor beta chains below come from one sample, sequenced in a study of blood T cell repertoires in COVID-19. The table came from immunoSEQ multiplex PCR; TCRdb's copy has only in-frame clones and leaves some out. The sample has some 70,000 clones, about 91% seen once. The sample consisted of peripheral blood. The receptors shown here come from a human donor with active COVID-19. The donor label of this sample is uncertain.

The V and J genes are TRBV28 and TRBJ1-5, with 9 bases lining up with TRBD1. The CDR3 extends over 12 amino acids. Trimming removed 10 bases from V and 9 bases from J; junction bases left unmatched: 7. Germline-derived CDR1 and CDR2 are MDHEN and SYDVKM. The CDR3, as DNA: TGTGCCACCAGGGACAGGGTGGCGCCCCAGCATTTT. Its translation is CATRDRVAPQHF.

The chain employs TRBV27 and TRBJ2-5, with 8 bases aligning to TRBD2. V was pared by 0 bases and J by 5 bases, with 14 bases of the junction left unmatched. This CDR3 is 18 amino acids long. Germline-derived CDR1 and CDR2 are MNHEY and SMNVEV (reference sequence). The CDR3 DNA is TGTGCCAGCAGTTTATCCGCTCCACTAGCGGCCCTAGGGGAGACCCAGTACTTC. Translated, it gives CASSLSAPLAALGETQYF.

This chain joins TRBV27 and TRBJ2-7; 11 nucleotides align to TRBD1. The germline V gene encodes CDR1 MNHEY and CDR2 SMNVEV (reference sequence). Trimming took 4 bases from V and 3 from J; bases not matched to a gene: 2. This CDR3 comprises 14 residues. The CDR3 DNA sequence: TGTGCCAGCAGTTCCGGGACAGGGGGCTACGAGCAGTACTTC. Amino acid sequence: CASSSGTGGYEQYF.

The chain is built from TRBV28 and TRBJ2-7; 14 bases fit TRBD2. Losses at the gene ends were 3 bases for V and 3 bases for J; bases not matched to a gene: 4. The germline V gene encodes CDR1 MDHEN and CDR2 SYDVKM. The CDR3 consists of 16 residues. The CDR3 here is CASSLSGTSGSYEQYF. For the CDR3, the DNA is TGTGCCAGCAGTTTGTCCGGGACTAGCGGGAGCTACGAGCAGTACTTC.

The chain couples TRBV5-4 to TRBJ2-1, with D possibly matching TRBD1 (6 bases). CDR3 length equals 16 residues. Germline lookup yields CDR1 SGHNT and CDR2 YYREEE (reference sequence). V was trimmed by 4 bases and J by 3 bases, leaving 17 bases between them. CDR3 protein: CASSPTSGTNYNEQFF. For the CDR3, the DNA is TGTGCCAGCAGCCCGACCTCCGGGACAAACTACAATGAGCAGTTCTTC.